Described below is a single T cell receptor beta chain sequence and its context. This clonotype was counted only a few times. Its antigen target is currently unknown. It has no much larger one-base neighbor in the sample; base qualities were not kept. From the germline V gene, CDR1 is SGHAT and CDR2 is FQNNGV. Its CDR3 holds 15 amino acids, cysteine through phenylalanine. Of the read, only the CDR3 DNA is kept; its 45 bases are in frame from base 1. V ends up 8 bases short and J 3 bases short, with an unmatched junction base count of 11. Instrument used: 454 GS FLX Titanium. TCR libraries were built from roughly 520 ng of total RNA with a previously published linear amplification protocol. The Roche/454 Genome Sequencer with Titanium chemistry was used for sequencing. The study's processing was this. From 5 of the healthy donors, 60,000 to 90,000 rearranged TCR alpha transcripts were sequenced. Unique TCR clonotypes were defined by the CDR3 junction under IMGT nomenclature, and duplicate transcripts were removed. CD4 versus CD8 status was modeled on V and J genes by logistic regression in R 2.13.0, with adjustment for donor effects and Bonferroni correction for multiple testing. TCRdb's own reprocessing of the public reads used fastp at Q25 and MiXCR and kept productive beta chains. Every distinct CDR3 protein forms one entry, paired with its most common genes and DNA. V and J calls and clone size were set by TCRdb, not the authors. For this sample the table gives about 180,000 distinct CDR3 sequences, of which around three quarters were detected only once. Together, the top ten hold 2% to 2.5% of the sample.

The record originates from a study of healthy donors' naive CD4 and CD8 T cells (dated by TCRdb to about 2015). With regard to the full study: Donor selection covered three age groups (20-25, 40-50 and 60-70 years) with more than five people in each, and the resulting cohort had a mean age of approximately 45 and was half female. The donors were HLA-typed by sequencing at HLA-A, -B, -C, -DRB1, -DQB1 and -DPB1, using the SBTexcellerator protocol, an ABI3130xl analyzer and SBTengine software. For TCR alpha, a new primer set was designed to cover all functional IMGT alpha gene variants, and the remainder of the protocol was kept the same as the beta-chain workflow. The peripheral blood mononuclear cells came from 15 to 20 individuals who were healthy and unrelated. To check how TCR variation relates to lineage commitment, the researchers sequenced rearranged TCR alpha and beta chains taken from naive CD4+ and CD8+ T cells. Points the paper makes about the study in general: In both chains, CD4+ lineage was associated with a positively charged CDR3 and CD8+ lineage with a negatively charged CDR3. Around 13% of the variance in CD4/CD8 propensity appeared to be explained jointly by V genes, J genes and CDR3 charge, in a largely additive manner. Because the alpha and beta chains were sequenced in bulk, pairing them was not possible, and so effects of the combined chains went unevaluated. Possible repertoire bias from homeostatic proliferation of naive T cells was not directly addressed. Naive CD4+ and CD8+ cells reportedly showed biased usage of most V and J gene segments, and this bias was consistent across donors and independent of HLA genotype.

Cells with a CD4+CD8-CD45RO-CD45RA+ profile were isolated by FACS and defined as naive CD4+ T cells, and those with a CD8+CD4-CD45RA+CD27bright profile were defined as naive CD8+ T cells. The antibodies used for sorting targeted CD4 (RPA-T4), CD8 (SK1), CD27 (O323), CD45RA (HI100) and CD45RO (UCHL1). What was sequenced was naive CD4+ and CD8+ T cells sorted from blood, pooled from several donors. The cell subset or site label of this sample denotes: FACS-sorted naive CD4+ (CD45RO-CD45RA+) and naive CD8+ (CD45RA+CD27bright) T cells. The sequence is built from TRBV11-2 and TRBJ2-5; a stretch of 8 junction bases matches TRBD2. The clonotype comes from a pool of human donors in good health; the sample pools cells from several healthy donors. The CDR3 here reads CASEPGLGYKETQYF. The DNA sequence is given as TGTGCCAGCGAGCCGGGACTAGGGTATAAAGAGACCCAGTACTTC.